Listed below are T cell receptor beta chains from one sample, sequenced in a study of Ad26.COV2.S vaccination and SARS-CoV-2 variants. Here immunoSEQ multiplex PCR was the method, and the copy in TCRdb shows in-frame clones only, minus some. The sample shows more than 400,000 clones, about 92% of them seen only once. The input for sequencing was peripheral blood, taken in a trial of Ad26.COV2.S vaccine versus placebo. The receptors stem from a person between 18 and 65 years old who received the Ad26.COV2.S COVID-19 vaccine or a placebo. Each CDR3 is given with its conserved first and last residue. Each record gives: CDR3 protein, CDR3 DNA, CDR3 length, J gene, clone size, D gene, V gene. A D gene is named only where the DNA matches it firmly. Some rows have no size entry. The others give once, few or many, or a class for an expanded clone.

CDR3aa: CASTGAYGNTIYF; CDR3nt: TGTGCCAGCACCGGGGCGTATGGAAACACCATATATTTT; len: 13; j_gene: TRBJ1-3; abundance: .; d_gene: .; v_gene: TRBV2
CDR3aa: CASSLGGSGWEKLFF; CDR3nt: TGTGCCAGCAGTTTAGGTGGTTCGGGATGGGAAAAACTGTTTTTT; len: 15; j_gene: TRBJ1-4; abundance: .; d_gene: .; v_gene: TRBV28
CDR3aa: CASSLNRGISTDTQYF; CDR3nt: TGTGCCAGCTCATTAAACAGGGGGATCAGCACAGATACGCAGTATTTT; len: 16; j_gene: TRBJ2-3; abundance: .; d_gene: TRBD1; v_gene: TRBV18
CDR3aa: CASSLPAGGNTIYF; CDR3nt: TGTGCCAGCAGCTTACCCGCAGGGGGAAACACCATATATTTT; len: 14; j_gene: TRBJ1-3; abundance: .; d_gene: .; v_gene: TRBV7-9
CDR3aa: CASSSERDSDGYTF; CDR3nt: TGTGCCAGCAGTTCGGAGAGGGATAGCGATGGCTACACCTTC; len: 14; j_gene: TRBJ1-2; abundance: .; d_gene: .; v_gene: TRBV6-5
CDR3aa: CASSPGQRIQYF; CDR3nt: TGTGCCAGCAGCCCCGGACAGCGTATACAGTATTTT; len: 12; j_gene: TRBJ2-3; abundance: .; d_gene: .; v_gene: TRBV6-5
CDR3aa: CASSLFMGGGDEQFF; CDR3nt: TGCGCCAGCAGCCTTTTCATGGGGGGGGGAGATGAGCAGTTCTTC; len: 15; j_gene: TRBJ2-1; abundance: .; d_gene: TRBD2; v_gene: TRBV4-1
CDR3aa: CASRPYGTGTGLYEQYF; CDR3nt: TGTGCCAGTAGACCTTATGGGACCGGGACAGGACTCTACGAGCAGTACTTC; len: 17; j_gene: TRBJ2-7; abundance: once; d_gene: TRBD1; v_gene: TRBV19
CDR3aa: CASSSSGSDGNTIYF; CDR3nt: TGTGCCAGCAGCTCCTCGGGTTCAGATGGAAACACCATATATTTT; len: 15; j_gene: TRBJ1-3; abundance: .; d_gene: .; v_gene: TRBV27
CDR3aa: CASSPQSTVSYNEQFF; CDR3nt: TGTGCCAGCTCACCACAGTCTACAGTGTCCTACAATGAGCAGTTCTTC; len: 16; j_gene: TRBJ2-1; abundance: few; d_gene: .; v_gene: TRBV18
CDR3aa: CASSLSGTGNYGYTF; CDR3nt: TGTGCCAGCAGTTTATCCGGGACAGGGAACTATGGCTACACCTTC; len: 15; j_gene: TRBJ1-2; abundance: .; d_gene: TRBD1; v_gene: TRBV28
CDR3aa: CASSLSSGYNQPQHF; CDR3nt: TGTGCCAGCAGTTTATCCTCCGGATACAATCAGCCCCAGCATTTT; len: 15; j_gene: TRBJ1-5; abundance: once; d_gene: .; v_gene: TRBV28
CDR3aa: CATSRDVQYEQYF; CDR3nt: TGTGCCACCAGCAGAGATGTCCAGTACGAGCAGTACTTC; len: 13; j_gene: TRBJ2-7; abundance: .; d_gene: .; v_gene: TRBV15
CDR3aa: CSASRTSGPYEQYF; CDR3nt: TGCAGTGCTAGTAGGACTAGCGGACCCTACGAGCAGTACTTC; len: 14; j_gene: TRBJ2-7; abundance: .; d_gene: TRBD2; v_gene: TRBV20-1
CDR3aa: CASSYAGANYGYTF; CDR3nt: TGTGCCAGCAGTTACGCTGGAGCTAACTATGGCTACACCTTC; len: 14; j_gene: TRBJ1-2; abundance: .; d_gene: .; v_gene: TRBV28
CDR3aa: CATSISGGVLKQTQYF; CDR3nt: TGTGCCACCAGCATTAGCGGGGGAGTCCTCAAACAGACCCAGTACTTC; len: 16; j_gene: TRBJ2-5; abundance: .; d_gene: TRBD2; v_gene: TRBV15
CDR3aa: CASSQGPDHPGFF; CDR3nt: TGCGCCAGCAGCCAAGGACCCGACCACCCTGGTTTCTTT; len: 13; j_gene: TRBJ1-1; abundance: .; d_gene: .; v_gene: TRBV4-3
CDR3aa: CASSEASQGAYGYTF; CDR3nt: TGTGCCAGCAGTGAAGCGAGCCAGGGGGCTTATGGCTACACCTTC; len: 15; j_gene: TRBJ1-2; abundance: .; d_gene: TRBD1; v_gene: TRBV6-1
CDR3aa: CASIASVGSGELFF; CDR3nt: TGTGCCAGCATCGCTAGCGTTGGATCCGGGGAGCTGTTTTTT; len: 14; j_gene: TRBJ2-2; abundance: .; d_gene: .; v_gene: TRBV6-6
CDR3aa: CASSARLAGGPGEQFF; CDR3nt: TGTGCCAGCAGCGCTCGACTAGCGGGGGGGCCCGGTGAGCAGTTCTTC; len: 16; j_gene: TRBJ2-1; abundance: .; d_gene: TRBD2; v_gene: TRBV7-2
CDR3aa: CASSQDGGAYDTQYF; CDR3nt: TGTGCCAGCAGCCAAGACGGGGGGGCATACGATACGCAGTATTTT; len: 15; j_gene: TRBJ2-3; abundance: .; d_gene: TRBD2; v_gene: TRBV3-1/TRBV3-2
CDR3aa: CASSLLGALNGYTF; CDR3nt: TGTGCCAGCAGCTTGTTGGGGGCGCTCAATGGCTACACCTTC; len: 14; j_gene: TRBJ1-2; abundance: .; d_gene: .; v_gene: TRBV5-4
CDR3aa: CASSYRDSLSYEQYF; CDR3nt: TGTGCCAGCAGTTACCGGGACAGCCTTTCCTACGAGCAGTACTTC; len: 15; j_gene: TRBJ2-7; abundance: few; d_gene: TRBD1; v_gene: TRBV6-2/TRBV6-3
CDR3aa: CASSFGQGLGNTIYF; CDR3nt: TGTGCCAGCAGTTTCGGACAGGGTCTAGGAAACACCATATATTTT; len: 15; j_gene: TRBJ1-3; abundance: once; d_gene: TRBD1; v_gene: TRBV2
CDR3aa: CAISDLGNSYEQYF; CDR3nt: TGTGCCATCAGTGATCTGGGAAACAGCTACGAGCAGTACTTC; len: 14; j_gene: TRBJ2-7; abundance: .; d_gene: .; v_gene: TRBV10-3
CDR3aa: CASSPRSITYGYTF; CDR3nt: TGTGCCAGCAGTCCTAGGTCTATCACCTATGGCTACACCTTC; len: 14; j_gene: TRBJ1-2; abundance: .; d_gene: .; v_gene: TRBV28
CDR3aa: CASSPGIGGTEAFF; CDR3nt: TGTGCCAGCTCACCGGGGATAGGGGGGACTGAAGCTTTCTTT; len: 14; j_gene: TRBJ1-1; abundance: .; d_gene: .; v_gene: TRBV18
CDR3aa: CASSMGQGIVTQYF; CDR3nt: TGTGCCAGCAGCATGGGACAGGGGATAGTGACCCAGTACTTC; len: 14; j_gene: TRBJ2-5; abundance: .; d_gene: TRBD1; v_gene: TRBV5-6
CDR3aa: CASGLVPGGGSYEQYF; CDR3nt: TGTGCTAGTGGTTTGGTACCCGGCGGGGGGTCATACGAGCAGTACTTC; len: 16; j_gene: TRBJ2-7; abundance: .; d_gene: TRBD2; v_gene: TRBV12-5
CDR3aa: CASSGTRGTTEAFF; CDR3nt: TGTGCCAGCAGCGGAACGAGAGGGACCACTGAAGCTTTCTTT; len: 14; j_gene: TRBJ1-1; abundance: .; d_gene: .; v_gene: TRBV7-6
CDR3aa: CASSLGLQSPYYGYTF; CDR3nt: TGCGCCAGCAGCCTTGGGCTACAGTCTCCCTACTATGGCTACACCTTC; len: 16; j_gene: TRBJ1-2; abundance: .; d_gene: .; v_gene: TRBV10-2
CDR3aa: CASSQERGRDYEQYF; CDR3nt: TGTGCCAGCAGCCAAGAACGGGGGCGGGACTACGAGCAGTACTTC; len: 15; j_gene: TRBJ2-7; abundance: .; d_gene: .; v_gene: TRBV3-1/TRBV3-2
CDR3aa: CASSSRRGATNEKLFF; CDR3nt: TGTGCCAGCAGTTCCCGGCGGGGTGCAACTAATGAAAAACTGTTTTTT; len: 16; j_gene: TRBJ1-4; abundance: .; d_gene: .; v_gene: TRBV6-2/TRBV6-3
CDR3aa: CALTGALGSPLHF; CDR3nt: TGTGCCCTCACGGGGGCGCTTGGTTCACCCCTCCACTTT; len: 13; j_gene: TRBJ1-6; abundance: .; d_gene: .; v_gene: TRBV30
CDR3aa: CAWHGTANTEAFF; CDR3nt: TGTGCCTGGCATGGGACAGCGAACACTGAAGCTTTCTTT; len: 13; j_gene: TRBJ1-1; abundance: .; d_gene: TRBD1; v_gene: TRBV30
CDR3aa: CASSYLHSLGETQYF; CDR3nt: TGTGCCAGCAGTTACCTCCATAGTCTTGGGGAGACCCAGTACTTC; len: 15; j_gene: TRBJ2-5; abundance: once; d_gene: .; v_gene: TRBV28
CDR3aa: CASSAYRDIDWYGYTF; CDR3nt: TGTGCCAGCAGCGCCTACCGGGACATCGACTGGTATGGCTACACCTTC; len: 16; j_gene: TRBJ1-2; abundance: .; d_gene: .; v_gene: TRBV11-2
CDR3aa: CASSQEPRQGGRTDTQYF; CDR3nt: TGCGCCAGCAGCCAAGAACCAAGACAGGGAGGTAGAACAGATACGCAGTATTTT; len: 18; j_gene: TRBJ2-3; abundance: .; d_gene: .; v_gene: TRBV4-3
CDR3aa: CAWPGQGWGYGYTF; CDR3nt: TGTGCCTGGCCCGGACAGGGGTGGGGCTATGGCTACACCTTC; len: 14; j_gene: TRBJ1-2; abundance: .; d_gene: TRBD1; v_gene: TRBV30
CDR3aa: CASSKLGPRLNEKLFF; CDR3nt: TGTGCCAGTAGTAAGCTGGGGCCACGCCTTAATGAAAAACTGTTTTTT; len: 16; j_gene: TRBJ1-4; abundance: .; d_gene: .; v_gene: TRBV19
CDR3aa: CASSQDLVTGNDQPQHF; CDR3nt: TGCGCCAGCAGCCAAGATCTGGTGACAGGGAACGATCAGCCCCAGCATTTT; len: 17; j_gene: TRBJ1-5; abundance: .; d_gene: TRBD1; v_gene: TRBV4-3
CDR3aa: CASSLVNNEKLFF; CDR3nt: TGTGCCAGCAGCTTAGTTAATAATGAAAAACTGTTTTTT; len: 13; j_gene: TRBJ1-4; abundance: .; d_gene: .; v_gene: TRBV7-9
CDR3aa: CATSDLAAGELFF; CDR3nt: TGTGCCACCAGTGACTTGGCCGCCGGGGAGCTGTTTTTT; len: 13; j_gene: TRBJ2-2; abundance: .; d_gene: .; v_gene: TRBV24-1